This T cell receptor beta chain was identified in a study of molecular identifiers for immune sequencing clone quantification. Study-wide background: Replicate RNA from approximately 20,000 or 100,000 naive CD8 T cells formed five aliquots; four were sequenced.

Comment on this clonotype: A read error is possible here, since a much larger clone lies one base away.

CDR3 length: 14 residues. CDR1 is SGHRS and CDR2 is YFSETQ in the germline V gene. Trimming shortened V by 3 bases and J by 15 bases, and 22 bases separated the two germline ends. TCRdb itself ran the PCR reads through MiXCR, one entry per CDR3 protein. The data hold around 470,000 distinct CDR3 sequences, with around 23% observed a single time. Specimen: naive CD8+ T cells from blood, with Jurkat cell RNA spiked in. As for subset: FACS-sorted CD8+CD4-CCR7+CD45RA+ naive T cells. The source is a human donor in good health. Some libraries in this study had Jurkat cell RNA spiked in. V gene TRBV5-1 combines with J gene TRBJ2-1, with D perhaps TRBD1 (7 bases). CDR3 DNA: TGCGCCAGCAGCTGGGGGGACAGATCGCTCTTCCTGTTCTTC. Residues: CASSWGDRSLFLFF.